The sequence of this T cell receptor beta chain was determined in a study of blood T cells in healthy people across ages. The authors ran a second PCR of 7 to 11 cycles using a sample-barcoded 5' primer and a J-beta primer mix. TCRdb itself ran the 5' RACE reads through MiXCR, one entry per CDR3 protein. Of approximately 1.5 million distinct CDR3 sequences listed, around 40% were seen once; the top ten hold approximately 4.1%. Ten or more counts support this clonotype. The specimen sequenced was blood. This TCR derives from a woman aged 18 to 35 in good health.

This CDR3 is CASSLGGQAYEQYF. CDR3 sequence (DNA): TGCGCCAGCAGCTTGGGTGGACAGGCCTACGAGCAGTACTTC. The chain uses TRBV5-1 and TRBJ2-7; TRBD1 aligns across 7 bases. Germline loops: CDR1 SGHRS, CDR2 YFSETQ. Unmatched junction bases numbered 2, after V lost 0 bases and J lost 2 bases. This CDR3 comprises 14 residues.